This TCR beta chain was retrieved from a study of graft-versus-host responses after intestinal transplantation. On the study more broadly: Transplant types were multivisceral, liver-intestinal, or isolated intestinal. All of the recipients had induction that used anti-thymocyte globulin, then tacrolimus and steroids for 2 to 3 years.

Details on this clone: The antigen remains undetermined.

Clones were read by immunoSEQ multiplex PCR, and TCRdb kept only the in-frame ones, dropping some. The sample has about 96,000 clones; 80% to 95% are singletons. Germline V CDR1 and CDR2: SQVTM, ANQGSEA. CDR3 length: 13 residues. With 4 bases removed from V and 4 bases from J, the gap between germline ends came to 10 bases. The study, taken as a whole, reports: In patients with graft-donor T cell macrochimerism, allograft graft-versus-host to host-versus-graft clonal ratios were high.

The V and J genes are TRBV29-1 and TRBJ2-2; D gene uncertain. This receptor was identified in a human donor who received an intestinal transplant. Sequencing used unstimulated CD4+ T cells sorted from spleen or lymph node cells, obtained before intestinal transplant. The CDR3 nucleotides read TGCAGCGTTGTTAAGGGCGGCACCGGGGAGCTGTTTTTT. It encodes CSVVKGGTGELFF.